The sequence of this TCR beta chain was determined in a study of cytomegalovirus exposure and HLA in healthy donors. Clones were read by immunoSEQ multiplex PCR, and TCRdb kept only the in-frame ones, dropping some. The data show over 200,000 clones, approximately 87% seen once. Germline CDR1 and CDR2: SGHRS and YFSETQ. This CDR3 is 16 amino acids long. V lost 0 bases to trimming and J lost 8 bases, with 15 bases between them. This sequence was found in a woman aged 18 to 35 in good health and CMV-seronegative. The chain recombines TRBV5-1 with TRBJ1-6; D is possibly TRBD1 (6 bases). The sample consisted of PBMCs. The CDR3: CASSLAEYRVDSPLHF. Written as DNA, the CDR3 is TGCGCCAGCAGCTTGGCCGAGTACAGGGTTGATTCACCCCTCCACTTT.